The subject of this entry is one T cell receptor (beta chain). Its antigen is currently unknown. Germline CDR1 is SEHNR and CDR2 is FQNEAQ (reference sequence). This CDR3 is 13 amino acids long. The germline V and J ends were trimmed by 6 bases and 2 bases, with 9 bases remaining between them. Random hexamers were used to reverse transcribe 0.5 to 1 ug of RNA. MiXCR, run by TCRdb on the immunoSEQ multiplex PCR reads, gives a single entry per CDR3 protein. The data hold over 150,000 distinct CDR3 sequences, with roughly 94% observed a single time. The sample originates from a study of CD8 T cells in Susac syndrome. Findings and caveats of the study: In Susac syndrome, CD4+ T cell repertoires lacked any clonal expansion. As acknowledged by the study, its TCR sequencing and HLA analysis included a relatively small number of individuals.

This TCR was recovered from a human donor with Susac syndrome. Material for sequencing was CD4+ T cells from PBMCs. The V and J genes are TRBV7-9 and TRBJ2-3; D not certain. The CDR3 DNA sequence: TGTGCCAGCAGTACCCCGGTCACAGATACGCAGTATTTT. Amino acid sequence: CASSTPVTDTQYF. The whole variable domain, remainder taken from reference TRBV7-9 and TRBJ2-3, is DTGVSQNPRHKITKRGQNVTFRCDPISEHNRLYWYRQTLGQGPEFLTYFQNEAQLEKSRLLSDRFSAERPKGSFSTLEIQRTEQGDSAMYLCASSTPVTDTQYFGPGTRLTVL.